This entry lists 2 T cell receptor beta chains sequenced from one sample in a study of blood T cell repertoires in COVID-19. This table comes from immunoSEQ multiplex PCR, and its TCRdb copy is limited to in-frame clones, with some not included. The data hold around 70,000 clones, with 65% to 85% observed a single time. Sequencing input: peripheral blood. The receptors come from a woman aged 45-65 years with acute or convalescent COVID-19.

This clone was seen a few times. The rearrangement links TRBV5-6 to TRBJ1-5; the D gene is possibly TRBD1 (6 bases). V lost 2 bases, J lost 0 bases, and 15 bases lay in between. The CDR3 consists of 17 residues. Germline-derived CDR1 and CDR2 are SGHDT and YYEEEE. The CDR3 sequence is CASSLSGADNSNQPQHF. The DNA of the CDR3 is TGTGCCAGCAGCTTATCAGGGGCGGATAATAGCAATCAGCCCCAGCATTTT.

CDR3: CASSQISGGAYNEQFF. CDR3 in DNA: TGTGCCAGCAGCCAGATTAGCGGGGGCGCTTACAATGAGCAGTTCTTC. This chain joins TRBV4-2 and TRBJ2-1; TRBD2 matches at 9 bases. Trimming took 3 bases from V and 4 from J; bases not matched to a gene: 7. This CDR3 comprises 16 residues. Germline V gene data show CDR1 as LGHNA and CDR2 as YNFKEQ.